This T cell receptor (beta chain) was obtained from a study of blood T cell repertoires in COVID-19. At the level of the study: The origin of the acute and convalescent COVID-19 samples was the United States, Italy and Spain.

Per the original data handling: Amplification with reference gene primers provided the estimates of nucleated cell counts. Measured with immunoSEQ multiplex PCR; TCRdb has only the in-frame clones, and not every one. V, J and clone size are those of that table, while D and trimming were read from the DNA. The sample carries about 170,000 clones, about 86% recorded once. The CDR3 runs to 14 residues. Germline V lookup: CDR1 MDHEN, CDR2 SYDVKM. The V gene end was trimmed by 6 bases and the J gene end by 3 bases; junction bases not matched to a gene: 4. This TCR came from a woman aged 45-60 years in a cohort exposed to, infected with or recovered from COVID-19 (not recorded which). Sequences were obtained from PBMCs or T cells enriched from blood (not recorded which). The chain carries TRBV28 and TRBJ1-2; 10 bases match TRBD1. DNA of the CDR3: TGTGCCAGCAGATGGACAGGGGGAGACTATGGCTACACCTTC. Translated: CASRWTGGDYGYTF.